This T cell receptor (beta chain) was found in a study of T cell responses to AZD1222 COVID-19 vaccine. Profiled with immunoSEQ multiplex PCR; TCRdb holds only in-frame clones, not every one. The table has 95,000 to 150,000 clones, roughly nine tenths seen once; the top ten hold approximately 2.4%. Study-wide results and caveats: Most donors were white British and more were female, and clonal diversity was possibly underestimated. Regions left unmutated in variants are reportedly the target of nearly half of spike-specific TCRs.

On this clone itself: Its specificity is unknown.

CDR3 size: 13 residues. V was trimmed by 1 base and J by 0 bases, leaving 5 bases between them. Germline V gene sequence: CDR1 SGHNT, CDR2 YYREEE (reference sequence). Sequencing used peripheral blood, obtained on day 0 of AZD1222 vaccination. The rearrangement links TRBV5-4 to TRBJ2-7; D is undetermined. This TCR was sampled from an adult in good health. The CDR3 sequence is CASSLSSSYEQYF. DNA of the CDR3: TGTGCCAGCAGCTTGTCCAGCTCCTACGAGCAGTACTTC. Combining the CDR3 with reference TRBV5-4 and TRBJ2-7 gives the whole variable domain ETGVTQSPTHLIKTRGQQVTLRCSSQSGHNTVSWYQQALGQGPQFIFQYYREEENGRGNFPPRFSGLQFPNYSSELNVNALELDDSALYLCASSLSSSYEQYFGPGTRLTVT.